This T cell receptor (beta chain) emerged from a study of blood T cell repertoires in COVID-19. The J segment lost 1 base and the V segment lost 0 bases, leaving 7 bases of the junction unmatched. Per the germline V gene, CDR1 is MGHRA and CDR2 is YSYEKL. The CDR3 has 19 amino acids. Method: immunoSEQ multiplex PCR; TCRdb's copy keeps in-frame clones and lacks some. Of some 150,000 clones in the sample, about 79% were seen once. This TCR was sampled from a woman in her forties or fifties in a cohort sampled during active or convalescent COVID-19. The specimen sequenced was peripheral blood. The chain links TRBV4-1 to TRBJ2-3, with 13 nucleotides matching TRBD2. CDR3 amino acids: CASSQEPGLAGIGTDTQYF. As DNA, the CDR3 is TGCGCCAGCAGCCAAGAACCGGGACTAGCGGGGATCGGCACAGATACGCAGTATTTT.